This T cell receptor (beta chain) was sequenced in a study of T cells in Graves' hyperthyroidism and ophthalmopathy. Germline V CDR1 and CDR2: DFQATT, SNEGSKA (reference sequence). This CDR3 is built from 13 residues. Amplification yielded TCR beta CDR3 regions, with RNA transcripts as the source. The HTBI primer set served for first-round RT-PCR of the TCR CDR3. TCRdb re-derived calls from the multiplex PCR reads in MiXCR, one entry per CDR3 protein. The sample records some 500,000 distinct CDR3 sequences, approximately 15% being singletons. The receptor was isolated from a woman in her late teens or twenties with Graves' hyperthyroidism. The chain has TRBV20-1 and TRBJ2-5; D is ambiguous. The sequenced sample was blood. The CDR3 bases are TGCTCAGTCCGGGCTAACCAACAAGAGACCCAGTACTTC. This sequence encodes CSVRANQQETQYF.